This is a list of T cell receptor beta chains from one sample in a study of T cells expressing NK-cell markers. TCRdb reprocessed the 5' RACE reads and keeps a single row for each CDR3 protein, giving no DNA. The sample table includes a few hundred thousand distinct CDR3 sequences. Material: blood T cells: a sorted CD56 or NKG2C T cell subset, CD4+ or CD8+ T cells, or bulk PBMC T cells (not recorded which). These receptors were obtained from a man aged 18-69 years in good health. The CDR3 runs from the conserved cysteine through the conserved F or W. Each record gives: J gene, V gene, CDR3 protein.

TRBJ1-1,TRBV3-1,CASSPMGSLNTEAFF
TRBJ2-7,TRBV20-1,CSARDRRNPYEQYF
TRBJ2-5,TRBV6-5,CASSYGTSSKTQYF
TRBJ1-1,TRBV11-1,CASSKQGDASEAFF
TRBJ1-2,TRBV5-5,CASSPRGGYGYTF
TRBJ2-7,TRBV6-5,CASSSGLPPAYEQYF
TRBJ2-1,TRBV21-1,CASSKKRLAGGPRNNEQFF
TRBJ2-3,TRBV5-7,CASSPNGTPRTDTQYF
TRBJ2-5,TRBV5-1,CASSLGGTSGQETQYF
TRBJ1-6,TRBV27,CASSLSLDGGGSPLHF
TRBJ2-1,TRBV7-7,CASSSGRDNEQFF
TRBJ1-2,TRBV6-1,CASSNTGGADYGYTF
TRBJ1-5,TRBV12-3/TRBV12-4,CASSEYNQPQHF
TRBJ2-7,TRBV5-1,CASRIYDGDEQYF
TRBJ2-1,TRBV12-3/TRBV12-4,CASTPEYRGLYNEQFF
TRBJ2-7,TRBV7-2,CASSSRGRAAYEQYF
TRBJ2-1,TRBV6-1,CASREPGGIEGGEQFF
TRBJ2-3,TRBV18,CASSPAVGFTDTQYF
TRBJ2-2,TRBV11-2,CASSLVGRGTGELFF
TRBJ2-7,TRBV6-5,CASSYGSSGRIIPYEQYF
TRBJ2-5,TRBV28,CASSLPGQGSGETQYF
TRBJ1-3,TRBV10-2,CASSGSRSGNTIYF
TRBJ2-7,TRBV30,CAWRLKVGLEQYF
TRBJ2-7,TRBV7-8,CASSGGLAGATYEQYF
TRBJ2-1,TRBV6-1,CASSEPPGGSYNEQFF
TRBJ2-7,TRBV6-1,CASTKGGARSYEQYF
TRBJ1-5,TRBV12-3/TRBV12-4,CASSLTGTGVQHF
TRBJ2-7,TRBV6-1,CASSDSTRGYF
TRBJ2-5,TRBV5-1,CASSTTSLAGGQETQYF
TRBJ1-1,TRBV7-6,CASSRVWNTEAFF
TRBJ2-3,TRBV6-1,CASRDPQREHTDTQYF
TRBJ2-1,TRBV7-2,CASGGDSSFNEQFF
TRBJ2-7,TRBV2,CASRDRDLYEQYF
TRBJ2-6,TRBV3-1,CASSQVRPGQGGSGANVLTF
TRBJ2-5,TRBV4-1,CASSQEGLAGGETQYF
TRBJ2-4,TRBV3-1,CASSSGRLNIQYF
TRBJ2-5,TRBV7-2,CASSLASWETQYF
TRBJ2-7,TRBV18,CASSPPGRTGGKNEQYF
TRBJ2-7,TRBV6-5,CASSYLGRGNEQYF
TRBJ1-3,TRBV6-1,CASRTLLQGGAGNTIYF
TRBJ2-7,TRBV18,CASSHPGTPHEQYF
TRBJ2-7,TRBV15,CATSRGGSLSYEQYF
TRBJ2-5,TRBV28,CASSTTGTRDETQYF
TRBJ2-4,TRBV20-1,CSASGRDGIQYF
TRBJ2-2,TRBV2,CASRDGTAKNTGELFF
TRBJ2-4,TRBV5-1,CASSLDVRTVTLAKNIQYF
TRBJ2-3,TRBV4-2,CASSQDPTRSTGHTDTQYF
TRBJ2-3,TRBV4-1,CASSPSGTRQGDTQYF
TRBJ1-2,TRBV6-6,CASSPDRADGYTF
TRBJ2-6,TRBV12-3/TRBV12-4,CASSLVSGGVNVLTF
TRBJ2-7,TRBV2,CASSEARTAVYEQYF
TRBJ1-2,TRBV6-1,CASRGQPANYGYTF
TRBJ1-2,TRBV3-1,CASSQNHLSRNYGYTF
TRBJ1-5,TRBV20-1,CSASPRPNYQPQHF
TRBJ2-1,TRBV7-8,CASSLARAQFF
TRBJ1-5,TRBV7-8,CASGPTTGSDQPQHF
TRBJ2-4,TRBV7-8,CASSPNRQETAGVAKNIQYF
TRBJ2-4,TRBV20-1,CSARVPGLAGGLAKNIQYF
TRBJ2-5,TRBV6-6,CASSNREFKAQYF
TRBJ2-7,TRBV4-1,CASSQYLGQGTSYEQYF